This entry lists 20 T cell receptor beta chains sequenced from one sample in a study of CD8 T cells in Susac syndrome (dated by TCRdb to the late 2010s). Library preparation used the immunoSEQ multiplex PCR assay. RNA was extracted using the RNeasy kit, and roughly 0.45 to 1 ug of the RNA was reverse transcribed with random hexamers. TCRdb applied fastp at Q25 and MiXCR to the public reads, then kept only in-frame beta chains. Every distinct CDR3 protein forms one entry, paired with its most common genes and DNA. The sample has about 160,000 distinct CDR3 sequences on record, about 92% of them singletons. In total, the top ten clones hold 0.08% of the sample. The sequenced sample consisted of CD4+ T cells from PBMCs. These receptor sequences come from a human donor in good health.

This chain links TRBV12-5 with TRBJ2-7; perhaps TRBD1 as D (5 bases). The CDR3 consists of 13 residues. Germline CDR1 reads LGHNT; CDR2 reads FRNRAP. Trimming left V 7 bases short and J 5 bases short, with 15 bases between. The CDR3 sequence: CASAWGRVNEQYF. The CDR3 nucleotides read TGTGCTAGTGCCTGGGGCAGGGTAAACGAGCAGTACTTC.

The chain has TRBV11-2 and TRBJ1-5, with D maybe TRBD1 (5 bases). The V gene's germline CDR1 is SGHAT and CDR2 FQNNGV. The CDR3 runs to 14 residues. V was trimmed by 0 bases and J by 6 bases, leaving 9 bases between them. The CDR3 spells CASSLDRGSQPQHF. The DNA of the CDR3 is TGTGCCAGCAGCTTAGATCGGGGGAGTCAGCCCCAGCATTTT.

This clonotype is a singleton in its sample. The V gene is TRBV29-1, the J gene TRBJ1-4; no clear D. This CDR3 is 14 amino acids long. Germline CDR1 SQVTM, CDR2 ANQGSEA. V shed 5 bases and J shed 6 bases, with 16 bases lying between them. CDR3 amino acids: CSVRRLVQDEKLFF. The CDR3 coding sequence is TGCAGCGTTCGCCGTCTCGTCCAGGATGAAAAACTGTTTTTT.

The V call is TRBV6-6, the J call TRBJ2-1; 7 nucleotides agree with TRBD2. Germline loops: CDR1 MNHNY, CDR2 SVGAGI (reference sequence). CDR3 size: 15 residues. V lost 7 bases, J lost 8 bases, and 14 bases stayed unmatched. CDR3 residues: CASIKGLSGVYEQFF. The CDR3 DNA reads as TGTGCCAGCATCAAGGGACTCAGCGGGGTCTATGAGCAGTTCTTC.

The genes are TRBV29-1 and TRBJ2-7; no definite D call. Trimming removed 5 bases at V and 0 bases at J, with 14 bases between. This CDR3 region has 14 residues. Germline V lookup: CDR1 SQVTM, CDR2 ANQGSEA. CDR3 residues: CSVFDPWSSYEQYF. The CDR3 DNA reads TGCAGCGTTTTCGACCCGTGGAGCTCCTACGAGCAGTACTTC.

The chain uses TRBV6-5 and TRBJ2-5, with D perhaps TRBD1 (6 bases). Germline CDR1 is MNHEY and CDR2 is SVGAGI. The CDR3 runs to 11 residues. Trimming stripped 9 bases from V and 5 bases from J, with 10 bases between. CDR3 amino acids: CARGGAETQYF. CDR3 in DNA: TGTGCCAGAGGGGGAGCGGAGACCCAGTACTTC.

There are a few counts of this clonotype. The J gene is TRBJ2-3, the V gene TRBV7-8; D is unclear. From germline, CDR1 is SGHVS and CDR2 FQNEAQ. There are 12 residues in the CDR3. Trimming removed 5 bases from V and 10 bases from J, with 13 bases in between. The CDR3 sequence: CASSPPQSAQYF. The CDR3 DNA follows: TGTGCCAGCAGCCCCCCCCAGAGTGCGCAGTATTTT.

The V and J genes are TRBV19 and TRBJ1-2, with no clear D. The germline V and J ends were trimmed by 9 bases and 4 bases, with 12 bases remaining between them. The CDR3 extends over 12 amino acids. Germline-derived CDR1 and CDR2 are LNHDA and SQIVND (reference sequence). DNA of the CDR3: TGTGCCAGAGGAATCAGCCTCTATGGCTACACCTTC. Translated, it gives CARGISLYGYTF. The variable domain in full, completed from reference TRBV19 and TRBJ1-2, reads DGGITQSPKYLFRKEGQNVTLSCEQNLNHDAMYWYRQDPGQGLRLIYYSQIVNDFQKGDIAEGYSVSREKKESFPLTVTSAQKNPTAFYLCARGISLYGYTFGSGTRLTVV.

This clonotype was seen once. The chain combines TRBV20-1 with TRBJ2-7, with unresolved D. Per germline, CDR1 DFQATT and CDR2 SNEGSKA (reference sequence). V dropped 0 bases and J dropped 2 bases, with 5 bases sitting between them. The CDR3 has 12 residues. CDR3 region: CSAREGPYEQYF. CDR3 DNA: TGCAGTGCTAGAGAAGGGCCCTACGAGCAGTACTTC.

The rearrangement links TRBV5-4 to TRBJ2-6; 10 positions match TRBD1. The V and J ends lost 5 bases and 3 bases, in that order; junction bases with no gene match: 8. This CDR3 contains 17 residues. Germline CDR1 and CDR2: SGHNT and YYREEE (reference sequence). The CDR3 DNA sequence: TGTGCCAGCAGGAAGGGACAGGGGAGTGATGGGGCCAACGTCCTGACTTTC. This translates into CASRKGQGSDGANVLTF.

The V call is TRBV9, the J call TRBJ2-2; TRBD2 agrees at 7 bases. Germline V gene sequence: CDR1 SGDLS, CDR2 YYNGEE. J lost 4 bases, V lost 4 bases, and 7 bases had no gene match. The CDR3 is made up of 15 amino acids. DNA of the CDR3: TGTGCCAGCAGCCCCCGGGACTACCGCACCGGGGAGCTGTTTTTT. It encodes CASSPRDYRTGELFF. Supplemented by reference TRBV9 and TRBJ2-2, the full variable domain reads DSGVTQTPKHLITATGQRVTLRCSPRSGDLSVYWYQQSLDQGLQFLIQYYNGEERAKGNILERFSAQQFPDLHSELNLSSLELGDSALYFCASSPRDYRTGELFFGEGSRLTVL.

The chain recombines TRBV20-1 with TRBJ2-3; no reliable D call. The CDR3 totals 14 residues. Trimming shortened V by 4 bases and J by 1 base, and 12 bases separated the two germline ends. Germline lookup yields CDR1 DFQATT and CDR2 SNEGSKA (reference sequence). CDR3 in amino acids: CSATPPSGTDTQYF. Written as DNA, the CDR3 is TGCAGTGCTACCCCCCCCAGCGGCACAGATACGCAGTATTTT.

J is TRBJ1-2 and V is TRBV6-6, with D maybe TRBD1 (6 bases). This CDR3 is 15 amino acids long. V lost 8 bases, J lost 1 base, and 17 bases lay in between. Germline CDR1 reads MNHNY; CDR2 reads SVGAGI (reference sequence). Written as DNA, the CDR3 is TGTGCCAGCCGCGAGTCGGGACACCTTAACTATGGCTACACCTTC. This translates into CASRESGHLNYGYTF.

This CDR3 reads CASSSSGTGSHEQFF. The CDR3 bases are TGTGCCAGCAGCTCCTCCGGGACAGGGTCCCATGAGCAGTTCTTC. The genes are TRBV28 and TRBJ2-1; 9 bases align to TRBD1. CDR1 and CDR2 (germline): MDHEN, SYDVKM. This CDR3 comprises 15 residues. Losses at the gene ends were 6 bases for V and 8 bases for J; bases not matched to a gene: 11.

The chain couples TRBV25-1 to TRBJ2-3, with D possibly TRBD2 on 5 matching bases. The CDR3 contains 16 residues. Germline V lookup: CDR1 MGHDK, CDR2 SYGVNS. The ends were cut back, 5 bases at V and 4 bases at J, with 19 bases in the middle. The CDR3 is CASSQRRVGIADTQYF. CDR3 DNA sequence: TGTGCCAGCAGTCAGCGCCGTGTCGGGATTGCAGATACGCAGTATTTT. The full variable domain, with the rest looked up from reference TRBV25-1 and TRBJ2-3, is EADIYQTPRYLVIGTGKKITLECSQTMGHDKMYWYQQDPGMELHLIHYSYGVNSTEKGDLSSESTVSRIRTEHFPLTLESARPSHTSQYLCASSQRRVGIADTQYFGPGTRLTVL.

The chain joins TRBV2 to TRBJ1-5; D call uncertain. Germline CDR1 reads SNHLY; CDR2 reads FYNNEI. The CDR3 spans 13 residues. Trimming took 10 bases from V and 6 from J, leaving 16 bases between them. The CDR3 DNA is TGTGCCACCCGGTTCGGGGAGGGTCAGCCCCAGCATTTT. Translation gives CATRFGEGQPQHF.

CDR3 DNA: TGTGCTAGTGGTCGACAGGGGAATCAGCCCCAGCATTTT. Protein sequence: CASGRQGNQPQHF. The chain is built from TRBV12-5 and TRBJ1-5; 8 nucleotides align to TRBD1. From germline, CDR1 is LGHNT and CDR2 FRNRAP. V trimming: 5 bases; J trimming: 4 bases; junction bases outside the gene matches: 1. The CDR3 consists of 13 residues. The entire variable domain, with the rest obtained from reference TRBV12-5 and TRBJ1-5, is as follows: DARVTQTPRHKVTEMGQEVTMRCQPILGHNTVFWYRQTMMQGLELLAYFRNRAPLDDSGMPKDRFSAEMPDATLATLKIQPSEPRDSAVYFCASGRQGNQPQHFGDGTRLSIL.

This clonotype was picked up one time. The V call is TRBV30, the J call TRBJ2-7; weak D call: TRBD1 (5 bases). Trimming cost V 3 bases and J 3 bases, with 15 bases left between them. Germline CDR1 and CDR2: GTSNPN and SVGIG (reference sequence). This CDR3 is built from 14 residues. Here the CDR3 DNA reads TGTGCCTGGAGGTCTTCCGACAGATTCTACGAGCAGTACTTC. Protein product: CAWRSSDRFYEQYF.

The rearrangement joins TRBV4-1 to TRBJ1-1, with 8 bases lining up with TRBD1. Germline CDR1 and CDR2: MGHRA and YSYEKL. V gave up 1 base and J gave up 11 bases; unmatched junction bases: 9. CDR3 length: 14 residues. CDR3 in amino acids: CASSQGPGDRSAFF. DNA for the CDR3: TGCGCCAGCAGCCAAGGTCCCGGGGACAGGTCGGCTTTCTTT.

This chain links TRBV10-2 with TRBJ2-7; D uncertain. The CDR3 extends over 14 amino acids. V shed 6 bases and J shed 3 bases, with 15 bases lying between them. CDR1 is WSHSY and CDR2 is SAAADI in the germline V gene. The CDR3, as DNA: TGCGCCAGCAGCTTGACTGTTGAGCTCTACGAGCAGTACTTC. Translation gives CASSLTVELYEQYF.